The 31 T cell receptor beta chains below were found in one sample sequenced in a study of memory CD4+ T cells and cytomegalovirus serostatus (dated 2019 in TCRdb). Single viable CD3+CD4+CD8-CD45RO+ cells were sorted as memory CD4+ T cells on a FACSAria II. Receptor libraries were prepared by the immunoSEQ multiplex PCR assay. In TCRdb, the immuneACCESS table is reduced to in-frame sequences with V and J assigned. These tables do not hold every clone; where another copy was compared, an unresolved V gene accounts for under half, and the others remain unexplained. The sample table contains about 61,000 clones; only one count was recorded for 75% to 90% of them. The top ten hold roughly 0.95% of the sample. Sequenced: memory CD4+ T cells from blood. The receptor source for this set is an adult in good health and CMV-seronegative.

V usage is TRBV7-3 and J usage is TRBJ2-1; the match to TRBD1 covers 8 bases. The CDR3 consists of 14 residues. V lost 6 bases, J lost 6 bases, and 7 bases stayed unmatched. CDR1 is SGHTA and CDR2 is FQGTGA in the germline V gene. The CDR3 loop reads CASSLGQGGNEQFF. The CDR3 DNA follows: TGTGCCAGCAGTCTAGGACAGGGTGGCAATGAGCAGTTCTTC.

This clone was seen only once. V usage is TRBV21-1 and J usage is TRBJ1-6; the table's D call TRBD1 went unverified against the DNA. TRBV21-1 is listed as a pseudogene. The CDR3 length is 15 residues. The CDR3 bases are TGTGCCAGCAGCAAATCTGGGGCGGCTTACTCACCCCTCCACTTT. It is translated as CASSKSGAAYSPLHF.

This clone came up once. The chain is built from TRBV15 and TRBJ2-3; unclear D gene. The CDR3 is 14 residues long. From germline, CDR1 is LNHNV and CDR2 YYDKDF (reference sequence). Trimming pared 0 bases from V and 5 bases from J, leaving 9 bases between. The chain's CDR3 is CATSRDERLDTQYF. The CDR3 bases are TGTGCCACCAGCAGAGATGAACGCTTAGATACGCAGTATTTT.

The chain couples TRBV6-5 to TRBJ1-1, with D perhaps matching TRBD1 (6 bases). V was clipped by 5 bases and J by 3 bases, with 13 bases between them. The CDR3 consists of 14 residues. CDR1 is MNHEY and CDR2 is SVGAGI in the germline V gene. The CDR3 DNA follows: TGTGCCAGCAGTGGGGGGCGGAGGCACACTGAAGCTTTCTTT. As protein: CASSGGRRHTEAFF.

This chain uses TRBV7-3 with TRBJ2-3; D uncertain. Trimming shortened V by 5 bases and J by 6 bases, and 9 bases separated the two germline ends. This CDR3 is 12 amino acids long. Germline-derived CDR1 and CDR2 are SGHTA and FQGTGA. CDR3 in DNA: TGTGCCAGCAGCCCGGGCCGGGATACGCAGTATTTT. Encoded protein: CASSPGRDTQYF.

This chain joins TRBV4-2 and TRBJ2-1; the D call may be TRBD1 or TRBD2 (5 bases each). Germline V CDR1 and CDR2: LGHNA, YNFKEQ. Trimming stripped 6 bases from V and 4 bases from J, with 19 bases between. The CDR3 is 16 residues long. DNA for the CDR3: TGTGCCAGCAGAAAAAGGACTGGGACCGATTACAATGAGCAGTTCTTC. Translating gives CASRKRTGTDYNEQFF.

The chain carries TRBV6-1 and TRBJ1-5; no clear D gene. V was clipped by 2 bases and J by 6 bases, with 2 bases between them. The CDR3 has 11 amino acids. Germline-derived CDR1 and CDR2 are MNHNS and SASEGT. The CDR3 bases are TGTGCCAGCAGTGAATTTCAGCCCCAGCATTTT. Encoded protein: CASSEFQPQHF.

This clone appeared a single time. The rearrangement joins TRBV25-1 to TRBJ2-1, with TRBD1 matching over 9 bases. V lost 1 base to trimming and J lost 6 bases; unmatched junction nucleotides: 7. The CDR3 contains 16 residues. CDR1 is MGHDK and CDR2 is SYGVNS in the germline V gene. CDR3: CASSESGTGRGNEQFF. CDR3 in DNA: TGTGCCAGCAGTGAATCAGGGACAGGGAGAGGCAATGAGCAGTTCTTC.

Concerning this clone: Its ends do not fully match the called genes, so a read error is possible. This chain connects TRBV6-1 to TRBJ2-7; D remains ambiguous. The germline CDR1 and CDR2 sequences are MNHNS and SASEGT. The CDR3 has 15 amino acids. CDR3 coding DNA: TGTGCCATCAGTGAGTCCCAGGTCAGCTCCTACGAGCAGTACTTC. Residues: CAISESQVSSYEQYF.

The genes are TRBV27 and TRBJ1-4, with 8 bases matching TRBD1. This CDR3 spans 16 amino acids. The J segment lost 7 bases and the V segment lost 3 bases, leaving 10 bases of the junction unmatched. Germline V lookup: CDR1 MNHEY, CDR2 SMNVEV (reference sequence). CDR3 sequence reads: CASSFILRGLVEKLFF. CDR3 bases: TGTGCCAGCAGTTTCATCCTCAGGGGGCTTGTTGAAAAACTGTTTTTT.

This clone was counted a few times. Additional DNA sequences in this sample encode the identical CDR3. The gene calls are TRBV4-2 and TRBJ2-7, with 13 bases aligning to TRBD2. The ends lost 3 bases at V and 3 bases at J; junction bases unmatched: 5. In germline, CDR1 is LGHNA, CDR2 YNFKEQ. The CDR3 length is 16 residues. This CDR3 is CASSQPGLAGDYEQYF. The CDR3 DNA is TGTGCCAGCAGCCAGCCTGGACTAGCGGGGGACTACGAGCAGTACTTC.

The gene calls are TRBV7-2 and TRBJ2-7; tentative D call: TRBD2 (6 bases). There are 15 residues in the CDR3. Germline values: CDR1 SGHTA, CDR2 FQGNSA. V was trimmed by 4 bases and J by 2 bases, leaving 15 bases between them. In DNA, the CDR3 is TGTGCCAGCAGCTCCGGGCGGGACTTAACCTACGAGCAGTACTTC. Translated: CASSSGRDLTYEQYF.

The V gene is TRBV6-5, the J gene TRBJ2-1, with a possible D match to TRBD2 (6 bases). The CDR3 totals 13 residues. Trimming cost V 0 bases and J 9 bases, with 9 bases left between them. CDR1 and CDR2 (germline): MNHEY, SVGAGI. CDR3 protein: CASSYSKLAEQFF. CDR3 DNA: TGTGCCAGCAGTTACTCGAAACTAGCTGAGCAGTTCTTC.

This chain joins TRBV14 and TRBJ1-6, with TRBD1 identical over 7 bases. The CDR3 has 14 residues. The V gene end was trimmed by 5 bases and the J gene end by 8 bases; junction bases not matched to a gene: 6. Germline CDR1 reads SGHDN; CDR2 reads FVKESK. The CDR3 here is CASSWGQFYSPLHF. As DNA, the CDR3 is TGTGCCAGCAGCTGGGGACAGTTTTATTCACCCCTCCACTTT.

The DNA for the CDR3 is TGTGCCAGCAGCTTGGATGGGACTAGCGGGACCTACAATGAGCAGTTCTTC. Encoded protein: CASSLDGTSGTYNEQFF. J is TRBJ2-1 and V is TRBV5-5; 13 nucleotides agree with TRBD2. V lost 0 bases and J lost 2; bases outside the gene matches: 2. Germline CDR1 and CDR2: SGHKS and YYEKEE (reference sequence). CDR3 length: 17 residues.

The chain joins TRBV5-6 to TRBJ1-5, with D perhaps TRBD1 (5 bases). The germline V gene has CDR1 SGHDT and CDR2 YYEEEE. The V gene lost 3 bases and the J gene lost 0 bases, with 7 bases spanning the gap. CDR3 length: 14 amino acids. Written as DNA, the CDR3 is TGTGCCAGCAGCTCGACAGTTAGCAATCAGCCCCAGCATTTT. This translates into CASSSTVSNQPQHF.

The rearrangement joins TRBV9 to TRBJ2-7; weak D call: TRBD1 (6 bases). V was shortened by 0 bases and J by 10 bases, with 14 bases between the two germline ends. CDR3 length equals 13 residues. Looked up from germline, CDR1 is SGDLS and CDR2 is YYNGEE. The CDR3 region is CASSVDPQGNQYF. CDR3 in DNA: TGTGCCAGCAGCGTAGATCCCCAGGGGAACCAGTACTTC.

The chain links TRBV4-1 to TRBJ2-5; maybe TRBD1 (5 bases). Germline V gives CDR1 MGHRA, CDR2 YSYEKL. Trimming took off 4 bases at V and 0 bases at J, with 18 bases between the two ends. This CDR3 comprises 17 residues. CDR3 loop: CASSPLQGQRHQETQYF. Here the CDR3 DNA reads TGCGCCAGCAGCCCACTTCAAGGACAACGACACCAAGAGACCCAGTACTTC.

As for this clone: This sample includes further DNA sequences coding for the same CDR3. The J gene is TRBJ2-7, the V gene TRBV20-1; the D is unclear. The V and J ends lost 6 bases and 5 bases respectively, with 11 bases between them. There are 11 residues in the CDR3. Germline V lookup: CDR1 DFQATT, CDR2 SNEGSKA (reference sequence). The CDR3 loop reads CSASSGHEQYF. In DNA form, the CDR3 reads TGCAGTGCCTCGTCGGGCCACGAGCAGTACTTC.

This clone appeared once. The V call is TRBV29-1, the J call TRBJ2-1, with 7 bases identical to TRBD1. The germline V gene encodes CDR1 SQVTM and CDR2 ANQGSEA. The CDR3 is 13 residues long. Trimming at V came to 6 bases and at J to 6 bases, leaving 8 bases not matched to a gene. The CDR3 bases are TGCAGCGTCACCGGGACAGTGGGCAATGAGCAGTTCTTC. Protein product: CSVTGTVGNEQFF.

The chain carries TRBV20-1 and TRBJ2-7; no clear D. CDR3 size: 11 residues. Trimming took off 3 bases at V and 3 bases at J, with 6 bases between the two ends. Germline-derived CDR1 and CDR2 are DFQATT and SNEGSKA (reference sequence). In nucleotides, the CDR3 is TGCAGTGCTAGGGGTTACTACGAGCAGTACTTC. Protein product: CSARGYYEQYF.

The chain's CDR3 is CASTPRAGSLAKNIQYF. In DNA form, the CDR3 reads TGTGCCAGCACCCCGCGGGCCGGGAGCCTAGCCAAAAACATTCAGTACTTC. This chain uses TRBV21-1 with TRBJ2-4; TRBD2, the table's D call, was not compared with the DNA. TRBV21-1 is a pseudogene. The CDR3 runs 17 residues.

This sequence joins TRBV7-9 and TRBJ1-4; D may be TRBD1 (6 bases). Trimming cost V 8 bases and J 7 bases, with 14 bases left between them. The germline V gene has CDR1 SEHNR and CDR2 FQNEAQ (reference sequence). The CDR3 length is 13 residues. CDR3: CASGVIQGEKLFF. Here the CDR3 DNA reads TGTGCCAGCGGCGTAATACAGGGTGAAAAACTGTTTTTT.

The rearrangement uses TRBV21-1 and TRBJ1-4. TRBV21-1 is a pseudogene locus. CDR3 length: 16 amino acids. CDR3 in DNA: TGTGCCAGCAGACCCAGAAGAGGGACGCATAATGAAAAACTGTTTTTT. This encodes CASRPRRGTHNEKLFF.

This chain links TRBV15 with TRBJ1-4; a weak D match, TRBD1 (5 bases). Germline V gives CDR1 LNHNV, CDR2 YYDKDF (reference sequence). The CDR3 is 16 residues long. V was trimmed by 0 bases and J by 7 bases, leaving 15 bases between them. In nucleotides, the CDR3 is TGTGCCACCAGCAGAGATATCGGGGGGAGAGGTGAAAAACTGTTTTTT. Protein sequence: CATSRDIGGRGEKLFF.

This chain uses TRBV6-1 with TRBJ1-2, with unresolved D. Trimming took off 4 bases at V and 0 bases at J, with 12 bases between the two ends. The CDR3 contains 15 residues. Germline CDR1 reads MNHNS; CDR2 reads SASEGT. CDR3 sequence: CASSADDGTNYGYTF. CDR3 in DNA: TGTGCCAGCAGTGCTGACGACGGTACTAACTATGGCTACACCTTC.

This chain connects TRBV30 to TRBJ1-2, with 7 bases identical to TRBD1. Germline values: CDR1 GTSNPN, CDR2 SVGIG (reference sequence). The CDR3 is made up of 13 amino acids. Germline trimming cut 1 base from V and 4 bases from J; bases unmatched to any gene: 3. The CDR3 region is CAWSGGQTYGYTF. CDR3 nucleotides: TGTGCCTGGAGTGGGGGACAGACCTATGGCTACACCTTC.

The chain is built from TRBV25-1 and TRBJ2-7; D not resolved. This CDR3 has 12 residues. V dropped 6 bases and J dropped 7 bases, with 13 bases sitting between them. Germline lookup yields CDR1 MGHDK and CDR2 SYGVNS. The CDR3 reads CASSADAGEQYF. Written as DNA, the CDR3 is TGTGCCAGCAGCGCGGACGCCGGGGAGCAGTACTTC.

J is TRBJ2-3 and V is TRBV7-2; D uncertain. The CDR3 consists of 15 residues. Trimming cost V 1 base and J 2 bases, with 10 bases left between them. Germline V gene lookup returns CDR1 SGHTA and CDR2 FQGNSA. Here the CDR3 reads CASSLGWRNTDTQYF. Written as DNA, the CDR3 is TGTGCCAGCAGCTTAGGCTGGCGAAACACAGATACGCAGTATTTT.

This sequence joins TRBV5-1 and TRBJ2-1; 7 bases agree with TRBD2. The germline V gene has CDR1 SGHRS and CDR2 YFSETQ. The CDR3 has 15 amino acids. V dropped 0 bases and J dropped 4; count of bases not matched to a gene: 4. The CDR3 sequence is CASSLVPGGYNEQFF. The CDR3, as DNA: TGCGCCAGCAGCTTGGTTCCGGGGGGTTACAATGAGCAGTTCTTC.

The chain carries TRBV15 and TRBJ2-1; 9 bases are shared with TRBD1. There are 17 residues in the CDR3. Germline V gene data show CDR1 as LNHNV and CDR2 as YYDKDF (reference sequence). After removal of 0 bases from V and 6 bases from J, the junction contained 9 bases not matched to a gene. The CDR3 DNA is TGTGCCACCAGCAGAGATCCCCGGACAGGGGTTGGCAATGAGCAGTTCTTC. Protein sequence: CATSRDPRTGVGNEQFF.